These 18 T cell receptor beta chains were all obtained from the same sample, sequenced in a study of monozygotic twins with inflammatory bowel disease (dated by TCRdb to the late 2010s). Library preparation was by 5' RACE. The sequencer listed for this sample is Illumina HiSeq 2500. TCRdb reprocessed the public reads and reports one entry per CDR3 protein sequence, without DNA. The sample's table covers under 200,000 distinct CDR3 sequences. The ten largest clonotypes hold 2% to 2.5% of the sample. The sequenced sample was blood. The receptors here all came from a human donor with ulcerative colitis or Crohn's disease, or a healthy co-twin of an affected twin (not recorded which).

The chain carries TRBV4-2 and TRBJ2-2. From germline, CDR1 is LGHNA and CDR2 YNFKEQ. CDR3 length equals 16 residues. The CDR3 protein is CASSQDGQLSLGELFF.

The rearrangement joins TRBV5-4 to TRBJ2-3; TCRdb proposes TRBD1, but this gene call is untestable without DNA. This CDR3 has 14 amino acids. The germline gives CDR1 SGHNT, CDR2 YYREEE (reference sequence). The chain's CDR3 is CASSTGGNTDTQYF.

This CDR3 is CASSFLAGGQREYF. The V call is TRBV12-3 or TRBV12-4, the J call TRBJ2-3; TCRdb returns TRBD2, unconfirmable since there is no DNA. The CDR3 has 14 residues.

This sequence joins TRBV12-3 or TRBV12-4 and TRBJ2-7; TCRdb's D gene call, TRBD1, goes unchecked for lack of DNA. The CDR3 has 14 amino acids. This CDR3 reads CASSLRGRPYEQYF.

The J gene is TRBJ2-3, the V gene TRBV11-2; absent DNA, TCRdb's TRBD1 call cannot be checked. The germline gives CDR1 SGHAT, CDR2 FQNNGV. The CDR3 has 15 amino acids. The CDR3 region is CASSLLGRGTDTQYF.

The rearrangement uses TRBV5-1 and TRBJ2-1; TCRdb proposes TRBD2, but this gene call is untestable without DNA. CDR1 SGHRS and CDR2 YFSETQ come from the germline V gene. The length of the CDR3 is 17 residues. This chain's CDR3 is CASSYSSGASDTNEQFF.

The rearrangement joins TRBV5-1 to TRBJ2-3; absent DNA, TCRdb's TRBD1 call cannot be checked. In germline, CDR1 is SGHRS, CDR2 YFSETQ. The CDR3 consists of 15 residues. CDR3 amino acids: CASSPGTSGGDTQYF.

The chain couples TRBV28 to TRBJ2-3. The germline gives CDR1 MDHEN, CDR2 SYDVKM. CDR3 length: 18 amino acids. The CDR3 loop is CASRPRWVGRKSTDTQYF.

The V and J genes are TRBV4-1 and TRBJ2-2; TCRdb's assignment of TRBD2 cannot be checked, as there is no DNA. The CDR3 consists of 17 residues. Germline lookup yields CDR1 MGHRA and CDR2 YSYEKL. The CDR3 protein is CASSQNPGLAGTGELFF.

V is TRBV11-2 and J is TRBJ2-1; TCRdb picks TRBD1, but there is no DNA to check that call. This CDR3 contains 13 residues. CDR1 is SGHAT and CDR2 is FQNNGV in the germline V gene. The CDR3 region is CASSLNGAGKQFF.

This rearrangement joins TRBV7-9 to TRBJ1-4; TCRdb calls TRBD1, which cannot be checked without DNA. CDR1 SEHNR and CDR2 FQNEAQ come from the germline V gene (reference sequence). This CDR3 is built from 16 residues. CDR3: CASRLTGPATNEKLFF.

V and J are TRBV7-3 and TRBJ2-7; without DNA, the TCRdb call of TRBD1 cannot be checked. CDR1 and CDR2 (germline): SGHTA, FQGTGA. There are 16 residues in the CDR3. This chain's CDR3 is CASSLRLDRGSLEQYF.

The V call is TRBV5-1, the J call TRBJ2-1. Germline CDR1 reads SGHRS; CDR2 reads YFSETQ. The CDR3 extends over 14 amino acids. CDR3 loop: CASSLELRGNEQFF. Drawing the rest from reference TRBV5-1 and TRBJ2-1, the complete variable domain is KAGVTQTPRYLIKTRGQQVTLSCSPISGHRSVSWYQQTPGQGLQFLFEYFSETQRNKGNFPGRFSGRQFSNSRSEMNVSTLELGDSALYLCASSLELRGNEQFFGPGTRLTVL.

The V and J genes are TRBV5-1 and TRBJ2-1; TCRdb gives TRBD1 as the D gene, but with no DNA this cannot be confirmed. The CDR3 runs 17 residues. Germline V gene sequence: CDR1 SGHRS, CDR2 YFSETQ. The CDR3 sequence: CASSLSGDRAYYNEQFF.

The gene calls are TRBV6-2 or TRBV6-3 and TRBJ1-2. CDR1 and CDR2 from the germline V gene are MNHEY and SVGEGT. This CDR3 is 14 amino acids long. The CDR3 spells CASSKRTETYGYTF.

The rearrangement joins TRBV20-1 to TRBJ1-2. The CDR3 covers 15 residues. The V gene's germline CDR1 is DFQATT and CDR2 SNEGSKA (reference sequence). The chain's CDR3 is CSARDNLVVNYGYTF.

This chain joins TRBV18 and TRBJ1-1. The length of the CDR3 is 13 residues. CDR1 is KGHSH and CDR2 is LQKENI in the germline V gene. Here the CDR3 reads CASSVGRNTEAFF.

V gene TRBV25-1 combines with J gene TRBJ1-1. The CDR3 runs to 15 residues. Germline values: CDR1 MGHDK, CDR2 SYGVNS. CDR3 amino acids: CASSPRLGGDTEAFF. Drawing the rest from reference TRBV25-1 and TRBJ1-1, the complete variable domain is EADIYQTPRYLVIGTGKKITLECSQTMGHDKMYWYQQDPGMELHLIHYSYGVNSTEKGDLSSESTVSRIRTEHFPLTLESARPSHTSQYLCASSPRLGGDTEAFFGQGTRLTVV.